This T cell receptor (beta chain) originates from a study of blood T cells in healthy people across ages. Across the study: With template switching, about one barcoded beta molecule was captured per two T cells.

Germline values: CDR1 SEHNR, CDR2 FQNEAQ (reference sequence). V was cut by 3 bases and J by 8 bases, with 10 bases left in between. The CDR3 has 12 residues. Combining a sample-barcoded 5' primer with a J-beta primer mix, a second PCR ran for about 7 to 11 cycles. Each CDR3 protein gets one entry after TCRdb re-called the 5' RACE reads with MiXCR. This repertoire shows about 290,000 distinct CDR3 sequences, 27% found once; its top ten account for approximately 30%. Extraction yielded at least 6 micrograms of total RNA per sample. General study results and limits: The study could not conclusively compare naive and antigen-experienced cells, given its unsorted PBMCs.

This clonotype was recorded many times. Its antigen is still unknown. Sequences were obtained from blood. This clonotype was obtained from a woman in her 70s in good health. This chain uses TRBV7-9 with TRBJ1-2; no reliable D call. The CDR3 DNA sequence: TGTGCCAGCAGCTTTCGATCCCGGGGCTACACCTTC. The encoded protein is CASSFRSRGYTF.